Listed here are 2 T cell receptor beta chains from one sample, sequenced in a study of chemoradiotherapy in HPV16-positive cancers. The table came from immunoSEQ multiplex PCR; TCRdb's copy has only in-frame clones and leaves some out. The sample lists some 29,000 clones; about 93% were seen once. Source: blood, taken from a patient who underwent chemoradiotherapy. These TCRs come from a human donor with HPV-associated anogenital cancer.

The V call is TRBV28, the J call TRBJ2-7; 8 nucleotides align to TRBD1. CDR3 length: 15 residues. Germline V CDR1 and CDR2: MDHEN, SYDVKM. Germline trimming cut 6 bases from V and 3 bases from J; bases unmatched to any gene: 10. The CDR3 bases are TGTGCCAGCAGAGATGAGACAGGGGTTAGCTACGAGCAGTACTTC. It codes for CASRDETGVSYEQYF.

The chain recombines TRBV19 with TRBJ2-1, with D maybe TRBD1 (6 bases). CDR1 is LNHDA, CDR2 SQIVND, per germline (reference sequence). Trimming shortened V by 3 bases and J by 9 bases, and 12 bases separated the two germline ends. This CDR3 contains 13 residues. In DNA, the CDR3 is TGTGCCAGTAGTATGGGGGCTAGACGTGAGCAGTTCTTC. Translation gives CASSMGARREQFF. The variable domain in full, completed from reference TRBV19 and TRBJ2-1, reads DGGITQSPKYLFRKEGQNVTLSCEQNLNHDAMYWYRQDPGQGLRLIYYSQIVNDFQKGDIAEGYSVSREKKESFPLTVTSAQKNPTAFYLCASSMGARREQFFGPGTRLTVL.